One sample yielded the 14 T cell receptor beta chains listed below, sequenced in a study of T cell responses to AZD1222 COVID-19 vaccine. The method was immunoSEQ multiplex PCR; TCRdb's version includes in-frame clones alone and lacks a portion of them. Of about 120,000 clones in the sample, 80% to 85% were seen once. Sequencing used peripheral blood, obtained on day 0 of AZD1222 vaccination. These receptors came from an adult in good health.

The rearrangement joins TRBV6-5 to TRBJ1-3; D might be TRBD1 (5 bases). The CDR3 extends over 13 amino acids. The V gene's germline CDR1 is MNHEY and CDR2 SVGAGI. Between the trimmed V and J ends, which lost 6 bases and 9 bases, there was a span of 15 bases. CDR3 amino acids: CASREAGGGTIYF. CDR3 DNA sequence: TGTGCCAGCAGGGAGGCTGGTGGGGGCACCATATATTTT.

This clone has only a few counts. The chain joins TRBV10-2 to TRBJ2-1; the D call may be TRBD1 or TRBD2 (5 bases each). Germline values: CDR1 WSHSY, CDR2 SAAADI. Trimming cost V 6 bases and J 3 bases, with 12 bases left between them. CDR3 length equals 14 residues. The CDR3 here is CASSLRDGYNEQFF. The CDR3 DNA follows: TGCGCCAGCAGCCTCCGGGACGGCTACAATGAGCAGTTCTTC.

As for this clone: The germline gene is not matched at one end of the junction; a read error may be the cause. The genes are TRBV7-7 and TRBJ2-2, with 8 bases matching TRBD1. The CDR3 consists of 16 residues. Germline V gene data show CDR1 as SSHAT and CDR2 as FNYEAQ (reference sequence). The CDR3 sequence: CASSARTGRNTGELFF. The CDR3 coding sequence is TGTGCTAGCAGCGCCCGGACAGGGAGGAACACCGGGGAGCTGTTTTTT.

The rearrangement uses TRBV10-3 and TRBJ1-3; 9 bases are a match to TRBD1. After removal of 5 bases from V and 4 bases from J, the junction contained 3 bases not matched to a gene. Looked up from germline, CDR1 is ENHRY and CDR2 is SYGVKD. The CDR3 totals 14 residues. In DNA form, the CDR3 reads TGTGCCATCAGTTCGGGACAGGGAGGAAACACCATATATTTT. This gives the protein CAISSGQGGNTIYF.

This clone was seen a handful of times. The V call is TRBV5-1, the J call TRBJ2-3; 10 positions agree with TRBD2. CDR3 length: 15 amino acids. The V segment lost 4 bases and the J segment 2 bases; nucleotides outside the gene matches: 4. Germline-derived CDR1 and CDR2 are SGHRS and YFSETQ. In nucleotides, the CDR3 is TGCGCCAGCAGCGCTAGCGGGGGTGTCACAGATACGCAGTATTTT. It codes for CASSASGGVTDTQYF. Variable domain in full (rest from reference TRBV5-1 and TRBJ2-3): KAGVTQTPRYLIKTRGQQVTLSCSPISGHRSVSWYQQTPGQGLQFLFEYFSETQRNKGNFPGRFSGRQFSNSRSEMNVSTLELGDSALYLCASSASGGVTDTQYFGPGTRLTVL.

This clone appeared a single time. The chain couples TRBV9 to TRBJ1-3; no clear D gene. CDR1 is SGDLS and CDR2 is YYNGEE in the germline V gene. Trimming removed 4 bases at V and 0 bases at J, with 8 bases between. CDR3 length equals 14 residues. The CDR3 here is CASSPQYSGNTIYF. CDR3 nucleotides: TGTGCCAGCAGCCCGCAGTACTCTGGAAACACCATATATTTT.

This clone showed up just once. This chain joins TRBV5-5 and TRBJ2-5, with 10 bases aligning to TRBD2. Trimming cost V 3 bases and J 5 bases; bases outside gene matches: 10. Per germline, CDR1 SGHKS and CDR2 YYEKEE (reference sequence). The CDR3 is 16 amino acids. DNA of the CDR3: TGTGCCAGCAGCTCCGGGACTAGCGCCTTCTGGGAGACCCAGTACTTC. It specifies CASSSGTSAFWETQYF.

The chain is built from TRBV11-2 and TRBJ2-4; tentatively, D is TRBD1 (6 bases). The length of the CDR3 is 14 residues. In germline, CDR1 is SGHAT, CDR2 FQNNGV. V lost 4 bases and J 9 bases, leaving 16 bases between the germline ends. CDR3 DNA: TGTGCCAGCAGCTCATTGTATTCAGGGGCCATTCAGTACTTC. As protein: CASSSLYSGAIQYF.

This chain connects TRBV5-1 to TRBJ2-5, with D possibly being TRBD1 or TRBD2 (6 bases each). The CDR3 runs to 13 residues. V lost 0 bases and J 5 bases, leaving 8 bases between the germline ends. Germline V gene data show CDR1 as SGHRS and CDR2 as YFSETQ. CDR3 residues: CASSLVGGETQYF. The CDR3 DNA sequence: TGCGCCAGCAGCTTGGTGGGGGGCGAGACCCAGTACTTC.

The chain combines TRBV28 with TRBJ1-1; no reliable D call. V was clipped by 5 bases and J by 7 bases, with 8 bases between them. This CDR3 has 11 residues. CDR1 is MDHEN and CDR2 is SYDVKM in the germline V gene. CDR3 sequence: CASSHPLEAFF. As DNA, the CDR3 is TGTGCCAGCAGTCACCCACTTGAAGCTTTCTTT.

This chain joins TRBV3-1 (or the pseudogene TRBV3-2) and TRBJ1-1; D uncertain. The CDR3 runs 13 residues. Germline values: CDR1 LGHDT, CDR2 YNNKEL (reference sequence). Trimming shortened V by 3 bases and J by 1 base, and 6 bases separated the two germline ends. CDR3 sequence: CASSHGQNTEAFF. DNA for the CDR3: TGTGCCAGCAGCCACGGGCAGAACACTGAAGCTTTCTTT.

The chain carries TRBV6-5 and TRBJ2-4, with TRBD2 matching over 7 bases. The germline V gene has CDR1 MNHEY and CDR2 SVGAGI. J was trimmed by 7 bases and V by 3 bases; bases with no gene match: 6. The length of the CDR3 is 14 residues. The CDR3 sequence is CASSYRQGGNIQYF. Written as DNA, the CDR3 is TGTGCCAGCAGTTATCGGCAGGGAGGGAACATTCAGTACTTC.

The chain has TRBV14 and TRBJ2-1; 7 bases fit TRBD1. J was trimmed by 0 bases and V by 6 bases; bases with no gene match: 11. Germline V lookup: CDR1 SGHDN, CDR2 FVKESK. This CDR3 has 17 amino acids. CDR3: CASSQRQGRSSYNEQFF. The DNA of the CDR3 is TGTGCCAGCAGTCAGAGACAGGGAAGAAGCTCCTACAATGAGCAGTTCTTC.

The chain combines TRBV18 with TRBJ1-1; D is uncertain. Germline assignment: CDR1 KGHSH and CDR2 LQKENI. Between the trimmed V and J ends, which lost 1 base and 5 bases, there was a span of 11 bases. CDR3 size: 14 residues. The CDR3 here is CASSPRDPRTEAFF. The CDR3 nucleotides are TGTGCCAGCTCACCACGGGATCCAAGGACTGAAGCTTTCTTT.